This TCR beta chain was sequenced in a study of blood T cell repertoires in COVID-19. This CDR3 is 16 amino acids long. Germline V gene sequence: CDR1 SNHLY, CDR2 FYNNEI. V was pared by 0 bases and J by 6 bases, with 15 bases between. Per the original methods: How many nucleated cells were present was estimated from reference gene primer amplification. The data were produced by immunoSEQ multiplex PCR, yet TCRdb's version contains in-frame clones alone and is incomplete. The V and J calls and clone size come from that table; D and trimming were worked out from the DNA. The sample lists about 140,000 clones, about 89% seen once, with 2.5% in the top ten.

The sample taken for sequencing was peripheral blood. The TCR comes from a man aged 45-65 years with active COVID-19. V usage is TRBV2 and J usage is TRBJ2-1, with a weak D call TRBD1 (6 bases). CDR3 loop: CASSEAGQSTPNEQFF. CDR3 bases: TGTGCCAGCAGTGAAGCTGGACAGTCTACCCCCAATGAGCAGTTCTTC.